This T cell receptor beta chain was found in a study of somatic mutations in cytotoxic T cells in rheumatoid arthritis. This clone turned up a few times. Measured with immunoSEQ multiplex PCR; TCRdb has only the in-frame clones, and not every one. Of about 20,000 clones in the sample, approximately 80% are singletons; the top ten hold approximately 14%. This clonotype was sampled from an adult with rheumatoid arthritis. Material: CD8+ T cells sorted from blood.

The CDR3 bases are TGTGCCAGCAGCATAGACCCGCGAGCTTTCTTT. Its translation: CASSIDPRAFF. The chain employs TRBV6-6 and TRBJ1-1; D unresolved. The germline V gene has CDR1 MNHNY and CDR2 SVGAGI (reference sequence). The CDR3 loop spans 11 amino acids. Trimming stripped 6 bases from V and 10 bases from J, with 12 bases between.